Sequencing of this TCR beta chain was carried out in a study of control samples from healthy donors and cancer patients. The table came from immunoSEQ multiplex PCR; TCRdb's copy has only in-frame clones and leaves some out. Of 100,000 to 150,000 clones detected, around 90% appear once; the ten largest clones hold 2% to 3%. CDR1 is KGHDR, CDR2 SFDVKD, per germline. This CDR3 is built from 18 residues. Deletions cut 0 bases from V and 3 bases from J, with 17 bases between. This clonotype was sampled from a man aged 40-49 years in good health. The sequenced sample consisted of blood. The rearrangement joins TRBV24-1 to TRBJ1-5; no firm D call. The DNA for the CDR3 is TGTGCCACCAGTGATTTGGGACCCGGCCTAGCGCTCAATCAGCCCCAGCATTTT. Protein: CATSDLGPGLALNQPQHF.